This record looks at one TCR beta chain sequence and its context. The sample belongs to a study of identical twins. Trimming took off 8 bases at V and 4 bases at J, with 14 bases between the two ends. This CDR3 spans 13 amino acids. The germline V gene has CDR1 ENHRY and CDR2 SYGVKD. TCRdb reanalysed the 5' RACE reads using MiXCR and keeps one entry per CDR3 protein. The profile shows around 490,000 distinct CDR3 sequences, about 16% of them singletons. The data were also submitted as part of a second study, on yellow fever vaccine responses in identical twins.

The chain combines TRBV10-3 with TRBJ1-1; D not resolved. This TCR derives from a woman younger than 35 in good health. Sequenced material: CD4+ T cells sorted from blood. The CDR3 DNA sequence: TGTGCCATCCAGGTAGTATTGGGCACTGAAGCTTTCTTT. This translates into CAIQVVLGTEAFF.